This TCR beta chain was found in a study of neurological immune-mediated disorders. The study built unsorted libraries from 2 million PBMCs kept at -80 C. Ten or more counts support this clonotype. Template-switch 5'RACE cDNA synthesis added a 10-nucleotide unique molecular identifier. TCRdb independently ran MiXCR on the 5' RACE reads; one entry per CDR3 protein. This repertoire shows approximately 50,000 distinct CDR3 sequences, about a tenth found once; its top ten account for roughly 5.3%. The sequence was obtained from a man in his sixties or seventies with HTLV-1-associated myelopathy (HAM/TSP). Material: PBMCs.

DNA of the CDR3: TGCGCCAGCAGTAGGGCGGCCTCCTACAATGAGCAGTTCTTC. Translated: CASSRAASYNEQFF. V usage is TRBV5-1 and J usage is TRBJ2-1; D remains ambiguous. CDR3 length: 14 amino acids. V gave up 5 bases and J gave up 0 bases, with 9 bases separating them. Germline V gene data show CDR1 as SGHRS and CDR2 as YFSETQ. The whole variable domain, remainder taken from reference TRBV5-1 and TRBJ2-1, is KAGVTQTPRYLIKTRGQQVTLSCSPISGHRSVSWYQQTPGQGLQFLFEYFSETQRNKGNFPGRFSGRQFSNSRSEMNVSTLELGDSALYLCASSRAASYNEQFFGPGTRLTVL.